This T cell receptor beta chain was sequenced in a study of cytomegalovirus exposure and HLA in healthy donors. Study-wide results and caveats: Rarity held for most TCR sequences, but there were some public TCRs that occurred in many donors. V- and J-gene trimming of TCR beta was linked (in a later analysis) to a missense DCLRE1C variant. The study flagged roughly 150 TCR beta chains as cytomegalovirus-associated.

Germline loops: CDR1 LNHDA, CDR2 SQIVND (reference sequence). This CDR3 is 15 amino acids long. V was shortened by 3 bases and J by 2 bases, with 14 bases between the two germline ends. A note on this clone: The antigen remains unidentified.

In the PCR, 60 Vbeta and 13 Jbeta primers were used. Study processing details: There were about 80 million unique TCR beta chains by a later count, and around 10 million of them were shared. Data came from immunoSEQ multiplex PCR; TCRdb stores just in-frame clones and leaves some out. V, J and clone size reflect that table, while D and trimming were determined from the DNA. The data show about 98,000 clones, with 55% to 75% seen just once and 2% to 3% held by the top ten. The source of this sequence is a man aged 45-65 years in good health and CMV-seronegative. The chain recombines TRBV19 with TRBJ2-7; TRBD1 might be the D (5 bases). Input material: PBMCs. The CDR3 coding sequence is TGTGCCAGTAGTATCGGTCAGGGTTGGGCCTACGAGCAGTACTTC. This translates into CASSIGQGWAYEQYF.